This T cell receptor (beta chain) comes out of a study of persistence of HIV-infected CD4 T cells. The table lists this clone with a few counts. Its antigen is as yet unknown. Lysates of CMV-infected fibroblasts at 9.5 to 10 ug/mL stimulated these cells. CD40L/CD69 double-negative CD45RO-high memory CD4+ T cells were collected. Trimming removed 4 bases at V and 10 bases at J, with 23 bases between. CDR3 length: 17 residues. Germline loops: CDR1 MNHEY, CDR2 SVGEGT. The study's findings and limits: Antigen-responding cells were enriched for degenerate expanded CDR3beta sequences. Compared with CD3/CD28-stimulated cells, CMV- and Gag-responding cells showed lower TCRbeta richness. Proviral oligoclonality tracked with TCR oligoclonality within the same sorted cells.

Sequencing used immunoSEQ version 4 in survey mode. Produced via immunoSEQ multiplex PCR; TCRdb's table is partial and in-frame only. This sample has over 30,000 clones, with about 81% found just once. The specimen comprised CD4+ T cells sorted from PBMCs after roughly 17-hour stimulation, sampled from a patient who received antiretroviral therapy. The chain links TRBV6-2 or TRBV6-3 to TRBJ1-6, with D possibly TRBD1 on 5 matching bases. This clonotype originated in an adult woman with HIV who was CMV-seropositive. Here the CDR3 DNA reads TGTGCCAGCAGTTCCTCAAGGACATTTCGGAAAGAATCACCCCTCCACTTT. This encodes CASSSSRTFRKESPLHF.